Listed below are T cell receptor beta chains from one sample, sequenced in a study of blood T cell repertoires in COVID-19. Repertoires were generated with immunoSEQ multiplex PCR, while TCRdb's copy carries only in-frame clones and drops some. Among about 200,000 clones listed, roughly 83% were seen once. What was sequenced was peripheral blood. These receptors were obtained from a middle-aged man with acute or convalescent COVID-19. CDR3s include the opening cysteine and the closing phenylalanine or tryptophan. D genes are given only for firm matches. The size field is filled for only some rows; it gives once, few, many or a size class.

V: TRBV4-1; size: NA; J: TRBJ1-1; D: NA; CDR3: CASSHRGDRSANTEAFF; DNA: TGCGCCAGCAGCCACAGGGGCGACAGATCTGCGAACACTGAAGCTTTCTTT
V: TRBV5-6; size: few; J: TRBJ1-5; D: TRBD1; CDR3: CASSPGQGRNQPQHF; DNA: TGTGCCAGCAGCCCCGGACAGGGGCGCAATCAGCCCCAGCATTTT
V: TRBV3-1/TRBV3-2; size: NA; J: TRBJ2-2; D: TRBD1; CDR3: CASSLRDRGPNTGELFF; DNA: TGTGCCAGCAGCCTCCGGGACAGGGGGCCGAACACCGGGGAGCTGTTTTTT
V: TRBV18; size: NA; J: TRBJ1-2; D: TRBD1; CDR3: CASSPRTGDYGYTF; DNA: TGTGCCAGCTCACCACGGACAGGGGACTATGGCTACACCTTC
V: TRBV3-1/TRBV3-2; size: NA; J: TRBJ1-2; D: TRBD1; CDR3: CASSHTQGTAYGYTF; DNA: TGTGCCAGCAGCCACACCCAGGGGACAGCTTATGGCTACACCTTC
V: TRBV7-2; size: NA; J: TRBJ2-7; D: TRBD2; CDR3: CASLTSGGPYEQYF; DNA: TGTGCCAGCCTAACGTCGGGAGGGCCCTACGAGCAGTACTTC
V: TRBV2; size: few; J: TRBJ2-3; D: TRBD2; CDR3: CASSEGSSGRLTDTQYF; DNA: TGTGCCAGCAGTGAAGGCAGTAGCGGGAGGTTGACAGATACGCAGTATTTT
V: TRBV18; size: NA; J: TRBJ1-2; D: TRBD1; CDR3: CASSQQGAKRGYTF; DNA: TGTGCCAGCTCTCAGCAGGGGGCCAAAAGGGGCTACACCTTC
V: TRBV20-1; size: NA; J: TRBJ1-5; D: NA; CDR3: CSASGANNQPQHF; DNA: TGCAGTGCTAGTGGCGCAAACAATCAGCCCCAGCATTTT
V: TRBV5-1; size: NA; J: TRBJ2-3; D: NA; CDR3: CASNREGASSTDTQYF; DNA: TGCGCCAGCAACCGAGAGGGAGCCTCTAGCACAGATACGCAGTATTTT
V: TRBV5-4; size: NA; J: TRBJ2-2; D: TRBD1; CDR3: CASSLKIGTAINTGELFF; DNA: TGTGCCAGCAGCTTGAAAATCGGGACAGCGATAAACACCGGGGAGCTGTTTTTT
V: TRBV7-9; size: NA; J: TRBJ2-3; D: NA; CDR3: CASSPLASTDTQYF; DNA: TGTGCCAGCAGCCCCTTAGCTAGCACAGATACGCAGTATTTT
V: TRBV2; size: NA; J: TRBJ1-2; D: TRBD1; CDR3: CASSFTGAYGYTF; DNA: TGTGCCAGCAGCTTCACAGGGGCCTATGGCTACACCTTC
V: TRBV15; size: few; J: TRBJ1-1; D: TRBD1; CDR3: CATSRGQGDNTEAFF; DNA: TGTGCCACCAGCAGAGGACAGGGGGACAACACTGAAGCTTTCTTT
V: TRBV19; size: NA; J: TRBJ2-5; D: TRBD2; CDR3: CASSGSGRLTETQYF; DNA: TGTGCCAGTAGTGGGAGCGGGAGACTAACGGAGACCCAGTACTTC
V: TRBV7-9; size: NA; J: TRBJ2-7; D: TRBD2; CDR3: CASSTRTSGSYEQYF; DNA: TGTGCCAGCAGCACTCGGACTAGCGGGAGCTACGAGCAGTACTTC
V: TRBV6-5; size: NA; J: TRBJ1-1; D: NA; CDR3: CASSFSTAIQNTEAFF; DNA: TGTGCCAGCAGTTTCTCGACAGCTATACAGAACACTGAAGCTTTCTTT
V: TRBV19; size: NA; J: TRBJ1-2; D: TRBD1; CDR3: CASSLRGRPYGYTF; DNA: TGTGCCAGTTCGTTGAGGGGGCGACCCTATGGCTACACCTTC
V: TRBV2; size: NA; J: TRBJ2-2; D: NA; CDR3: CASRIDSGTGELFF; DNA: TGTGCCAGCAGGATCGACAGTGGCACCGGGGAGCTGTTTTTT
V: TRBV2; size: few; J: TRBJ1-2; D: TRBD1; CDR3: CASSEAGQGVGGYTF; DNA: TGTGCCAGCAGTGAAGCGGGGCAGGGGGTCGGCGGCTACACCTTC
V: TRBV19; size: once; J: TRBJ1-2; D: NA; CDR3: CASSTGKENGYTF; DNA: TGTGCCAGTAGTACAGGGAAAGAGAATGGCTACACCTTC
V: TRBV30; size: NA; J: TRBJ1-6; D: TRBD1; CDR3: CAWSVTGDGNSPLHF; DNA: TGTGCCTGGAGTGTCACAGGGGATGGTAATTCACCCCTCCACTTT
V: TRBV28; size: NA; J: TRBJ2-5; D: NA; CDR3: CASSSRRAGGETQYF; DNA: TGTGCCAGCAGTTCGCGCCGGGCGGGTGGGGAGACCCAGTACTTC
V: TRBV6-5; size: NA; J: TRBJ1-4; D: NA; CDR3: CATTTLTKLFF; DNA: TGTGCCACCACTACACTGACAAAACTGTTTTTT
V: TRBV27; size: NA; J: TRBJ1-2; D: NA; CDR3: CASSFERGNRLLGYTF; DNA: TGTGCCAGCAGTTTCGAAAGGGGGAATCGGTTGCTTGGCTACACCTTC
V: TRBV7-9; size: NA; J: TRBJ2-5; D: NA; CDR3: CASSLIGQDQETQYF; DNA: TGTGCCAGCAGCTTAATTGGCCAGGATCAAGAGACCCAGTACTTC
V: TRBV14; size: NA; J: TRBJ2-3; D: TRBD1; CDR3: CASSQYDRGRSRTDTQYF; DNA: TGTGCCAGCAGCCAGTATGACAGGGGGCGATCGCGCACAGATACGCAGTATTTT
V: TRBV6-2/TRBV6-3; size: NA; J: TRBJ1-2; D: TRBD1; CDR3: CASSYSWGTGSGYGYTF; DNA: TGTGCCAGCAGTTACTCATGGGGGACAGGTTCGGGCTATGGCTACACCTTC
V: TRBV6-1; size: NA; J: TRBJ1-6; D: TRBD1; CDR3: CASSPDRGNSPLHF; DNA: TGTGCCAGCAGCCCCGACAGGGGTAATTCACCCCTCCACTTT
V: TRBV14; size: NA; J: TRBJ1-2; D: NA; CDR3: CASSPTSNYGYTF; DNA: TGTGCCAGCAGCCCGACTTCTAACTATGGCTACACCTTC
V: TRBV25-1; size: NA; J: TRBJ2-3; D: NA; CDR3: CASSVSDTQYF; DNA: TGTGCCAGCAGTGTATCAGATACGCAGTATTTT
V: TRBV4-1; size: NA; J: TRBJ2-7; D: TRBD2; CDR3: CASSHPGTSGLTYEQYF; DNA: TGCGCCAGCAGCCATCCCGGGACTAGCGGTTTAACCTACGAGCAGTACTTC
V: TRBV7-2; size: NA; J: TRBJ2-2; D: NA; CDR3: CASRGPNTGELFF; DNA: TGTGCCTCCAGGGGTCCCAACACCGGGGAGCTGTTTTTT
V: TRBV12-2; size: NA; J: TRBJ1-1; D: NA; CDR3: CASRLFGRRTEAFF; DNA: TGTGCAAGTCGCTTATTTGGGCGACGAACTGAAGCTTTCTTT
V: TRBV30; size: NA; J: TRBJ1-4; D: NA; CDR3: CAWTKNEKLFF; DNA: TGTGCCTGGACTAAAAATGAAAAACTGTTTTTT
V: TRBV18; size: NA; J: TRBJ1-5; D: NA; CDR3: CASSPSGGNQPQHF; DNA: TGTGCCAGCTCACCATCAGGGGGCAATCAGCCCCAGCATTTT
V: TRBV29-1; size: NA; J: TRBJ1-2; D: TRBD1; CDR3: CSVDRGQTNYGYTF; DNA: TGCAGCGTGGACAGGGGTCAGACTAACTATGGCTACACCTTC
V: TRBV7-8; size: NA; J: TRBJ2-3; D: NA; CDR3: CASRPSGGDTQYF; DNA: TGTGCCAGCAGGCCTTCAGGGGGGGATACGCAGTATTTT
V: TRBV27; size: NA; J: TRBJ2-5; D: TRBD2; CDR3: CASSSYSGTQETQYF; DNA: TGTGCCAGCAGTTCGTATAGCGGGACCCAAGAGACCCAGTACTTC
V: TRBV19; size: once; J: TRBJ1-5; D: NA; CDR3: CASSGGRLQPQHF; DNA: TGTGCCAGTAGCGGGGGGCGCCTTCAGCCCCAGCATTTT
V: TRBV5-5; size: NA; J: TRBJ1-6; D: NA; CDR3: CASSPRGGGYNSPLHF; DNA: TGTGCCAGCAGCCCCCGAGGGGGTGGTTATAATTCACCCCTCCACTTT
V: TRBV5-1; size: NA; J: TRBJ1-1; D: NA; CDR3: CASRKQRNTEAFF; DNA: TGCGCCAGCCGAAAACAGAGGAACACTGAAGCTTTCTTT
V: TRBV19; size: NA; J: TRBJ2-5; D: NA; CDR3: CASSMIGGETQYF; DNA: TGTGCCAGTAGTATGATAGGCGGGGAGACCCAGTACTTC
V: TRBV28; size: NA; J: TRBJ1-5; D: TRBD1; CDR3: CASSLPVTGGISNQPQHF; DNA: TGTGCCAGCAGTTTGCCAGTTACAGGGGGCATCAGCAATCAGCCCCAGCATTTT
V: TRBV24-1; size: NA; J: TRBJ1-1; D: NA; CDR3: CATSDFTGTLLFF; DNA: TGTGCCACCAGTGATTTTACAGGGACACTCCTATTCTTT
V: TRBV27; size: NA; J: TRBJ1-4; D: TRBD1; CDR3: CASSRTGAATNEKLFF; DNA: TGTGCCAGCAGTCGCACAGGGGCTGCAACTAATGAAAAACTGTTTTTT
V: TRBV27; size: NA; J: TRBJ2-7; D: TRBD2; CDR3: CASSPGLGSYEQYF; DNA: TGTGCCAGCAGTCCGGGACTAGGGTCCTACGAGCAGTACTTC
V: TRBV5-1; size: NA; J: TRBJ2-3; D: TRBD1; CDR3: CASSLRDSRTDTQYF; DNA: TGCGCCAGCAGCTTAAGGGACAGCCGCACAGATACGCAGTATTTT
V: TRBV30; size: NA; J: TRBJ1-1; D: NA; CDR3: CAWSDQRGQGAFF; DNA: TGTGCCTGGAGTGACCAGAGAGGGCAAGGGGCTTTCTTT
V: TRBV3-1/TRBV3-2; size: once; J: TRBJ2-2; D: NA; CDR3: CASSQALGGGDTGELFF; DNA: TGTGCCAGCAGCCAAGCTCTGGGAGGGGGGGACACCGGGGAGCTGTTTTTT
V: TRBV6-5; size: NA; J: TRBJ1-2; D: TRBD1; CDR3: CASSPVDRVGYTF; DNA: TGTGCCAGCAGTCCCGTGGACAGGGTAGGCTACACCTTC
V: TRBV7-3; size: NA; J: TRBJ2-5; D: TRBD2; CDR3: CASSLIASGRETQYF; DNA: TGTGCCAGCAGCTTAATAGCTAGCGGGAGGGAGACCCAGTACTTC
V: TRBV10-1; size: once; J: TRBJ1-2; D: NA; CDR3: CASSESGQARGYTF; DNA: TGCGCCAGCAGTGAGTCGGGGCAGGCTAGGGGCTACACCTTC
V: TRBV6-5; size: NA; J: TRBJ1-1; D: NA; CDR3: CASSFDRPKTEAFF; DNA: TGTGCCAGCAGCTTTGACAGGCCTAAGACTGAAGCTTTCTTT
V: TRBV4-2; size: NA; J: TRBJ2-3; D: NA; CDR3: CASSQDYQRWSGLDTQYF; DNA: TGTGCCAGCAGCCAAGATTATCAGAGGTGGTCCGGGTTAGATACGCAGTATTTT
V: TRBV27; size: NA; J: TRBJ1-1; D: TRBD1; CDR3: CASRRTGTGDEAFF; DNA: TGTGCCAGCAGGAGAACCGGGACAGGGGATGAAGCTTTCTTT
V: TRBV6-5; size: NA; J: TRBJ1-2; D: NA; CDR3: CASSYSSPGGYTF; DNA: TGTGCCAGCAGTTACTCCTCCCCAGGTGGCTACACCTTC